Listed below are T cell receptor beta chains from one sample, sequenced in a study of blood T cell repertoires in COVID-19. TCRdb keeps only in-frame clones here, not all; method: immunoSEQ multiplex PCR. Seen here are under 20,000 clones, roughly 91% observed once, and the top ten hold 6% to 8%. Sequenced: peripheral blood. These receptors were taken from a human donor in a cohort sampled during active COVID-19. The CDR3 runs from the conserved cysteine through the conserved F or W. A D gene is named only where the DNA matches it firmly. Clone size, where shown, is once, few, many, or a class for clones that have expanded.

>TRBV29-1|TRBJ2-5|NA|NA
CSVDFLMSGETQYF
TGCAGCGTTGATTTCCTGATGTCCGGAGAGACCCAGTACTTC
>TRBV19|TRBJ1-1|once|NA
CAGSREMNTEAFF
TGTGCCGGATCCAGGGAAATGAACACTGAAGCTTTCTTT
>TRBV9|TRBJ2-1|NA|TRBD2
CASSVEVAGGEQFF
TGTGCCAGCAGCGTAGAAGTAGCGGGGGGTGAGCAGTTCTTC
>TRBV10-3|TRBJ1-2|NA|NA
CAISESRVSYGYTF
TGTGCCATCAGTGAGTCGAGGGTTTCCTATGGCTACACCTTC
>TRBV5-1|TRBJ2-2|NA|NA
CASSRPRAAPNTGELFF
TGCGCCAGCAGCCGTCCGCGAGCGGCACCGAACACCGGGGAGCTGTTTTTT
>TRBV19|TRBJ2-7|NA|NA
CASKGVSYEQYF
TGTGCCAGTAAGGGGGTTTCCTACGAGCAGTACTTC
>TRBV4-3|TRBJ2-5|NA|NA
CASSQGLSGETQYF
TGCGCCAGCAGCCAAGGACTAAGCGGGGAGACCCAGTACTTC
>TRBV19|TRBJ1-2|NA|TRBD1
CASSLQGVSNYGYTF
TGTGCCAGTAGTTTACAGGGGGTATCTAACTATGGCTACACCTTC
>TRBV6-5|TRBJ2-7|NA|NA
CASSFTGLGEQYF
TGTGCCAGCAGTTTTACGGGGTTAGGGGAGCAGTACTTC
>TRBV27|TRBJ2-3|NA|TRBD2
CASSLGGGPVDTQYF
TGTGCCAGCAGTTTGGGGGGAGGGCCGGTAGATACGCAGTATTTT
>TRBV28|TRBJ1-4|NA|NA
CASSRAGATNEKLFF
TGTGCCAGCAGCCGGGCGGGGGCAACTAATGAAAAACTGTTTTTT
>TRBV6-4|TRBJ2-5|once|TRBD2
CASSDSPLTSGSAGAYQETQYF
TGTGCCAGCAGTGACTCTCCTTTGACTAGCGGGAGTGCGGGGGCCTACCAAGAGACCCAGTACTTC
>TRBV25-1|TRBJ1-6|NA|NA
CASTWSGGGSSPLHF
TGTGCCAGCACCTGGAGTGGGGGCGGCTCTTCACCCCTCCACTTT
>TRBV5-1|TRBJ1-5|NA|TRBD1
CASSLVGQGEPQHF
TGCGCCAGCAGCTTGGTGGGACAGGGGGAGCCCCAGCATTTT
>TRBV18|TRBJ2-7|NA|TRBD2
CASSPRGLAVQYF
TGTGCCAGCTCACCACGGGGACTAGCTGTGCAGTACTTC
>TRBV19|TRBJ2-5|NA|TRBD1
CASKGTRQGEGETQYF
TGTGCCAGTAAGGGCACCAGACAGGGGGAGGGAGAGACCCAGTACTTC
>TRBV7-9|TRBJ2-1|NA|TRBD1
CASSLAKGTGGNEQFF
TGTGCCAGCAGCTTAGCTAAGGGGACAGGGGGTAATGAGCAGTTCTTC
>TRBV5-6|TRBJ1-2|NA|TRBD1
CASSFDRGVGGYTF
TGTGCCAGCAGCTTCGACAGGGGAGTGGGTGGCTACACCTTC
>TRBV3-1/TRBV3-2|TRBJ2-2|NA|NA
CASSQDRERSNTGELFF
TGTGCCAGCAGCCAAGATCGGGAGCGGTCGAACACCGGGGAGCTGTTTTTT
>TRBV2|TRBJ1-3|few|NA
CASSAGQGNTIYF
TGTGCCAGCAGTGCCGGACAGGGAAACACCATATATTTT
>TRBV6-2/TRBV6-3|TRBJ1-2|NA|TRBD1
CASSKRDRARGGYTF
TGTGCCAGCAGCAAAAGGGACAGGGCAAGAGGTGGCTACACCTTC
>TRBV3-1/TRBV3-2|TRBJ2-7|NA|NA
CASSERAGVPYEQYF
TGTGCCAGCAGCGAGAGGGCAGGGGTCCCCTACGAGCAGTACTTC
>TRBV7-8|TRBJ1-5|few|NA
CASSQPGEHQPQHF
TGTGCCAGCAGCCAGCCAGGGGAGCATCAGCCCCAGCATTTT
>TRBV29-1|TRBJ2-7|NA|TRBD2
CSVAGLAGVQGSYEQYF
TGCAGCGTGGCGGGACTAGCGGGAGTTCAAGGATCCTACGAGCAGTACTTC
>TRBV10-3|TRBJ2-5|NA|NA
CAISLNDYQETQYF
TGTGCCATCAGTCTGAACGACTATCAAGAGACCCAGTACTTC
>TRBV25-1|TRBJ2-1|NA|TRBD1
CASSGNRGNEQFF
TGTGCCAGCAGTGGAAACAGGGGCAATGAGCAGTTCTTC
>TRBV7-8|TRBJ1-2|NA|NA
CASSRPGANYGYTF
TGTGCCAGCAGCCGTCCCGGGGCTAACTATGGCTACACCTTC
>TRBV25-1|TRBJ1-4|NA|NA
CARLMRKLFF
TGTGCCAGGTTAATGAGGAAACTGTTTTTT
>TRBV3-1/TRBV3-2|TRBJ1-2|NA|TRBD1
CASSQESGGAYGYTF
TGTGCCAGCAGCCAAGAATCAGGGGGAGCCTATGGCTACACCTTC
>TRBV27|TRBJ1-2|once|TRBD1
CASRGQGGGYTF
TGTGCCAGCAGGGGACAGGGAGGAGGCTACACCTTC
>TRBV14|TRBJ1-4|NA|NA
CASSPAGATNEKLFF
TGTGCCAGCAGCCCCGCGGGCGCAACTAATGAAAAACTGTTTTTT
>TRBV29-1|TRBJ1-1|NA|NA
CSVTDRPEAFF
TGCAGCGTTACCGACAGACCCGAAGCTTTCTTT
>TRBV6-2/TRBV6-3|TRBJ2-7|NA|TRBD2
CASSFGGGPNYEQYF
TGTGCCAGCAGCTTCGGGGGGGGCCCGAACTACGAGCAGTACTTC
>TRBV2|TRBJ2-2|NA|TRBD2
CASSDLTSGKIGELFF
TGTGCCAGCAGTGACCTGACTAGCGGGAAGATCGGGGAGCTGTTTTTT
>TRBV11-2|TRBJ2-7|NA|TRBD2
CASSLERMGLAGPSYEQYF
TGTGCCAGCAGCTTAGAAAGGATGGGACTAGCGGGTCCCTCCTACGAGCAGTACTTC
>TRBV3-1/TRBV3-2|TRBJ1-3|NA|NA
CASSQGTGNTIYF
TGTGCCAGCAGCCAGGGAACGGGGAACACCATATATTTT
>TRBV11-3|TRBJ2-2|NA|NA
CASSFRAGYTGELFF
TGTGCCAGCAGCTTTCGGGCAGGGTACACCGGGGAGCTGTTTTTT
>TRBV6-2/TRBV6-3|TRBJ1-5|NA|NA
CASTPSQGTPNQPQHF
TGTGCCAGCACCCCATCACAGGGAACCCCCAATCAGCCCCAGCATTTT
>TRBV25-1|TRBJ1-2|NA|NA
CASSESGAGRLYGYTF
TGTGCCAGCAGTGAATCTGGGGCAGGTCGTCTCTATGGCTACACCTTC
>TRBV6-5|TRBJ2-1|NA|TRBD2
CASSSHSSGGLNEQFF
TGTGCCAGCAGTTCCCATTCTAGCGGGGGGCTCAATGAGCAGTTCTTC
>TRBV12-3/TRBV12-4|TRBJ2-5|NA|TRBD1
CASSLGQGETQYF
TGTGCCAGCAGCCTCGGACAGGGGGAGACCCAGTACTTC
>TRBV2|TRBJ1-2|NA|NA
CASSEPAPGNGYTF
TGTGCCAGCAGTGAACCCGCCCCAGGGAATGGCTACACCTTC
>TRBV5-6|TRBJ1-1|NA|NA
CASIPRGGTEAFF
TGTGCCAGCATTCCCCGGGGGGGCACTGAAGCTTTCTTT
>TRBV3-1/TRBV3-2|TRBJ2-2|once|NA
CASSQGTRGIHGELFF
TGTGCCAGCAGCCAAGGGACCCGGGGTATTCACGGGGAGCTGTTTTTT
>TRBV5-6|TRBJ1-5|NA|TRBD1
CASSLGGTGRVSNQPQHF
TGTGCCAGCAGCTTGGGGGGGACAGGGAGGGTGAGCAATCAGCCCCAGCATTTT
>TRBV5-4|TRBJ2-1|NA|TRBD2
CASSSGTSGRDEQFF
TGTGCCAGCAGCTCCGGGACTAGCGGGAGAGATGAGCAGTTCTTC
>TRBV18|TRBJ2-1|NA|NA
CASSPPGGWSNEQFF
TGTGCCAGCTCACCACCCGGGGGATGGAGCAATGAGCAGTTCTTC
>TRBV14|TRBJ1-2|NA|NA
CASSPGRNYGYTF
TGTGCCAGCAGTCCCGGGAGGAACTATGGCTACACCTTC
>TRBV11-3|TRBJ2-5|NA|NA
CASSSIGTITQETQYF
TGTGCCAGCAGCTCCATCGGGACAATTACACAAGAGACCCAGTACTTC
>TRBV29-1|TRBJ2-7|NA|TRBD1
CSVRTGAYEQYF
TGCAGCGTAAGGACAGGGGCCTACGAGCAGTACTTC
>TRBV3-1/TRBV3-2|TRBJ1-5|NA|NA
CASSLTGSNQPQHF
TGTGCCAGCAGCCTTACAGGGTCCAATCAGCCCCAGCATTTT
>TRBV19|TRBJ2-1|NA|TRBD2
CASSILPGGSNEQFF
TGTGCCAGTAGTATACTACCGGGGGGGTCCAATGAGCAGTTCTTC
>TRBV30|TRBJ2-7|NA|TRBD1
CAWRDRGRNYEQYF
TGTGCCTGGCGAGACAGGGGGAGAAACTACGAGCAGTACTTC
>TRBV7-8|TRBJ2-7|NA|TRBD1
CASSTPRDRGYEQYF
TGTGCCAGCAGCACCCCCCGGGACAGGGGCTACGAGCAGTACTTC
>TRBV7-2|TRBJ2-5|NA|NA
CASSLFGGGGQETQYF
TGTGCCAGCAGCTTATTTGGGGGAGGGGGCCAAGAGACCCAGTACTTC
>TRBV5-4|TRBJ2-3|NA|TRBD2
CASSRGASGSTDTQYF
TGTGCCAGCAGCCGGGGTGCTAGCGGGAGCACAGATACGCAGTATTTT
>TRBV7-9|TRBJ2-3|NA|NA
CASSLAVAGLRSDTQYF
TGTGCCAGCAGCTTAGCGGTGGCGGGACTTCGATCGGATACGCAGTATTTT
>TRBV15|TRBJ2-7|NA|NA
CATSRDGGKAEQYF
TGTGCCACCAGCAGAGATGGAGGGAAAGCCGAGCAGTACTTC
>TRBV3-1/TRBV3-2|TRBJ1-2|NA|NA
CASSQVLQGPGTF
TGTGCCAGCAGCCAAGTCCTACAGGGCCCCGGGACCTTC